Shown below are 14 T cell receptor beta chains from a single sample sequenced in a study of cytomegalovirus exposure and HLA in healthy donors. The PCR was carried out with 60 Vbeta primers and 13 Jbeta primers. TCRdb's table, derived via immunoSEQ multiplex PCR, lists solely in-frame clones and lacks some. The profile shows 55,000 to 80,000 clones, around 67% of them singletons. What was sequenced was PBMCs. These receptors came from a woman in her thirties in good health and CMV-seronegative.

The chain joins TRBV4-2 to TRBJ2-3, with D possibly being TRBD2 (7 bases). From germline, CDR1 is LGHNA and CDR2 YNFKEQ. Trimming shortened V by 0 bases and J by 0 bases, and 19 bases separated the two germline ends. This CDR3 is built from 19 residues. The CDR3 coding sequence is TGTGCCAGCAGCCAAGAGAGTGGCGGGGGCCTTCGGAGCACAGATACGCAGTATTTT. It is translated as CASSQESGGGLRSTDTQYF.

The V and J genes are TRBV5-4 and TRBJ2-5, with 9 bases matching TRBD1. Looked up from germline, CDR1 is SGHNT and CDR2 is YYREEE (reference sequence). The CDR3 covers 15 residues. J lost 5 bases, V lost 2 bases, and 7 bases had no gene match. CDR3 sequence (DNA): TGTGCCAGCAGCTTCAGGACAGGGGACCTGGAGACCCAGTACTTC. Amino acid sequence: CASSFRTGDLETQYF.

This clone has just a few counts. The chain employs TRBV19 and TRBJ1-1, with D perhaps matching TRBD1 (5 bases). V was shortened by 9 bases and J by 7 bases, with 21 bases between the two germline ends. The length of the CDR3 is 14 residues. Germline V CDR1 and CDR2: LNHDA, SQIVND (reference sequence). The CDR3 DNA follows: TGTGCCAGCAGCCTCGGTTATGGGGGGAGTGAAGCTTTCTTT. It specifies CASSLGYGGSEAFF. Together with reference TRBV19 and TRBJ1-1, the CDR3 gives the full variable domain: DGGITQSPKYLFRKEGQNVTLSCEQNLNHDAMYWYRQDPGQGLRLIYYSQIVNDFQKGDIAEGYSVSREKKESFPLTVTSAQKNPTAFYLCASSLGYGGSEAFFGQGTRLTVV.

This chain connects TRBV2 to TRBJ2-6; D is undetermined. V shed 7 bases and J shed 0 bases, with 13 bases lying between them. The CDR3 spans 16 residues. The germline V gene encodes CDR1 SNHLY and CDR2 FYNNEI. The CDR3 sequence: CASNLGMSSGANVLTF. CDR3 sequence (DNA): TGTGCCAGCAATTTGGGCATGAGCTCTGGGGCCAACGTCCTGACTTTC.

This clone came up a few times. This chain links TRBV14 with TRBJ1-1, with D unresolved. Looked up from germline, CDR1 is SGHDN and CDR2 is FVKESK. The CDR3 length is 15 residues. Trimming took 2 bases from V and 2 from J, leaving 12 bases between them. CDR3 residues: CASSQIQGVNTEAFF. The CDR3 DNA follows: TGTGCCAGCAGCCAAATTCAAGGAGTTAACACTGAAGCTTTCTTT.

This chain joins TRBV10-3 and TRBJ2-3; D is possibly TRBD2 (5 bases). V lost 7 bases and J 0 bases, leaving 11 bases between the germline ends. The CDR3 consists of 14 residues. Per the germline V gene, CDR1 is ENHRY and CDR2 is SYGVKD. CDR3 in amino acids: CAINRAESTDTQYF. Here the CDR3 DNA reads TGTGCCATCAATCGAGCGGAGAGCACAGATACGCAGTATTTT.

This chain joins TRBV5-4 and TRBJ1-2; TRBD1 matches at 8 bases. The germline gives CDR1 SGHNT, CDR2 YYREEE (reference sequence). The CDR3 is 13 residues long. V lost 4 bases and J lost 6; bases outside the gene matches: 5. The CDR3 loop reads CASSADRDNGYTF. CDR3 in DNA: TGTGCCAGCAGCGCGGACAGGGATAATGGCTACACCTTC.

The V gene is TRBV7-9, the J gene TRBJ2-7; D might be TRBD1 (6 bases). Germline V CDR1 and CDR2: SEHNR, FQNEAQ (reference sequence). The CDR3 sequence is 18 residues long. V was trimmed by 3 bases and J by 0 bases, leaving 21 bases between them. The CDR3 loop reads CASSFYPIRDKHSYEQYF. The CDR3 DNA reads TGTGCCAGCAGCTTTTATCCTATCCGGGACAAACACTCCTACGAGCAGTACTTC.

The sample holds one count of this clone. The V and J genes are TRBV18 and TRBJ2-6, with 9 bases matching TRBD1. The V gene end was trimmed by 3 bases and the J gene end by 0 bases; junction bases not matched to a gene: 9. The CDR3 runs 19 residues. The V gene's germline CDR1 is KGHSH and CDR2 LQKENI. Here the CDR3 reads CASSPQQGAAISGANVLTF. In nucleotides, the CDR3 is TGTGCCAGCTCACCCCAACAGGGGGCCGCTATCTCTGGGGCCAACGTCCTGACTTTC.

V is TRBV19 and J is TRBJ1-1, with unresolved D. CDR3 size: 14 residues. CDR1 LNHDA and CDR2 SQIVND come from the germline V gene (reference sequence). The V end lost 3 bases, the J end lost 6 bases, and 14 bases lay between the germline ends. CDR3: CASSMFSGIPEAFF. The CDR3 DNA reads TGTGCCAGTAGTATGTTCTCGGGGATACCTGAAGCTTTCTTT.

CDR3 in amino acids: CASSLGDRDEKLFF. The CDR3 nucleotides are TGTGCCAGCAGCTTGGGAGACAGGGATGAAAAACTGTTTTTT. The chain is built from TRBV5-4 and TRBJ1-4; TRBD1 agrees at 7 bases. The CDR3 totals 14 residues. Per germline, CDR1 SGHNT and CDR2 YYREEE (reference sequence). V shed 0 bases, J shed 6 bases, and the junction held 2 bases outside the gene matches.

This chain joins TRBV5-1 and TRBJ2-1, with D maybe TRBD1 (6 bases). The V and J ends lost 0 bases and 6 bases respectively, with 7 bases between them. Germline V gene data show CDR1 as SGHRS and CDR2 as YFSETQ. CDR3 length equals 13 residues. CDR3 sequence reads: CASSLAGVNEQFF. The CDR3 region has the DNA TGCGCCAGCAGCTTGGCAGGGGTCAATGAGCAGTTCTTC.

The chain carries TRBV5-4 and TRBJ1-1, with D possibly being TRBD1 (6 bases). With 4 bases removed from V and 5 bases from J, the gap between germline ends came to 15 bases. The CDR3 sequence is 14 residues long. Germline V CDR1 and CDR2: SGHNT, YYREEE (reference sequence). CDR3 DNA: TGTGCCAGCAGCATCCCAGGGGTATGGACTGAAGCTTTCTTT. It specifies CASSIPGVWTEAFF.

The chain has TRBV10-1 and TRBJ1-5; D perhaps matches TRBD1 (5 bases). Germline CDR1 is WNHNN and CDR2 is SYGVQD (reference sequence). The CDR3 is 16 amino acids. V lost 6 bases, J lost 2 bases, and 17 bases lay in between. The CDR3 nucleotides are TGCGCCAGCAGAGAGCAAAGGGGCAGGGGCAATCAGCCCCAGCATTTT. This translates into CASREQRGRGNQPQHF.